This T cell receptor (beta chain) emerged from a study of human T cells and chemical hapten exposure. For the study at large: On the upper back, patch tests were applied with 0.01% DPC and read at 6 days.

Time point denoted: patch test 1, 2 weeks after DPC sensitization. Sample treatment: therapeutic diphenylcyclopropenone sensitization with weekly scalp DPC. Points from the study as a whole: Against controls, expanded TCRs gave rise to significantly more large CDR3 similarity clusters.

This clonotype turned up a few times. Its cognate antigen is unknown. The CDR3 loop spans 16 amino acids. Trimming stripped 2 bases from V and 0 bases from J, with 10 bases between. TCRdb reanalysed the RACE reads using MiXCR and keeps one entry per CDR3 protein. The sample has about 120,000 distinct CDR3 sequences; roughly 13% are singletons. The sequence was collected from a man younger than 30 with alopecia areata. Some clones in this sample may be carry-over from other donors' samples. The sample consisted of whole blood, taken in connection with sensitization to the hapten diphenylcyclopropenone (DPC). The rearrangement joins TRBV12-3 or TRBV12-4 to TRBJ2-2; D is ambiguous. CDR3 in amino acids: CASSLSGPTNTGELFF. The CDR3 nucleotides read TGTGCCAGCAGTTTATCCGGTCCCACGAACACCGGGGAGCTGTTTTTT.